This TCR beta chain emerged from a study of T cell responses to AZD1222 COVID-19 vaccine (dated by TCRdb to 2020 to 2023). About the study as a whole: AZD1222 recipients given second doses at about 4 weeks or at about 12 weeks were pooled, since spike-specific TCR depth and breadth were not found to differ between the two schedules. A total of approximately 240 trial participants underwent TCR sequencing, of whom approximately 210 received two doses of AZD1222 and about 25 received two doses of the MenACWY control vaccine. Trial participants were enrolled by age into subgroups of 18-55, 56-69 and 70-plus years, and around 150, 29 and 61 TCR-sequenced participants, respectively, were included in these subgroups. The research as a whole found: The 56-69-year group was small, and its depth increase did not reach significance, likely because of low power. After two AZD1222 doses, spike-specific TCR breadth and depth were significantly higher than at day 0 and than in MenACWY recipients. Reportedly, almost half of the unique spike-specific TCRs recognized epitopes lying outside the regions that are mutated in the B.1.351 and B.1.1.7 variants. Because no day 14 peak-response samples were available, repertoires were characterized only after the peak T cell response. Conclusions about previously exposed vaccinees are limited, since just five to seven AZD1222 recipients were seropositive for SARS-CoV-2 at baseline. Vaccine-associated CD4 TCRs spanned the whole spike protein, with dominant responses in regions 160-218 and 743-854. Participants were mostly white British and included more females than males, and it was suggested by the authors that clonal diversity may have been underestimated.

Taken with the paper, the label for time point translates to: baseline before first vaccination. The vaccinee samples were drawn from two UK trials, COV001 and COV002, one of which was a single-blind randomized controlled phase 2/3 trial testing AZD1222 (ChAdOx1 nCoV-19) in healthy adults. For TCRbeta chain sequencing, PBMC samples were collected from trial participants at day 0 and at day 28 after the second dose. The CDR3 regions of human TCRbeta chains were analyzed by immunosequencing. Per the authors' processing: TCRs in the repertoires were compared against a reference library of SARS-CoV-2-specific TCRs that had been generated with the MIRA antigen-specificity platform. Breadth meant the fraction of unique TCRs that were SARS-CoV-2-associated, whereas depth meant the fraction of total T cells that were SARS-CoV-2-associated. Each spike-specific TCR was assigned to its reactive spike region and to a CD4 or CD8 class using the MIRA data. Log10-transformed breadth and depth values were compared by one-way ANOVA with Sidak's multiple comparisons tests. Here the immuneACCESS table is served through TCRdb, limited to in-frame sequences with V and J called. Missing clones are a known gap in these copies; in checked studies unresolved V genes cover under half, and the rest lacks a known reason. V, J and clone size were drawn from that table, and D and trimming were deduced from the DNA. A total of some 120,000 clones appear in this sample, roughly 88% of them only once. Over 8.5% of the sample lies in the top ten.

Trimming removed 4 bases from V and 2 bases from J; the gene matches leave 9 bases unexplained. The germline V gene encodes CDR1 SGHNT and CDR2 YYREEE (reference sequence). From the cysteine up to the phenylalanine, the CDR3 has a length of 17 residues. Only the CDR3 DNA stays, 51 bases, in frame from base 1. Worth noting for this clone: Its specific antigen is unknown. Base-call qualities are not available, and no considerably larger clone is one nucleotide away.

In this chain, TRBV5-4 is recombined with TRBJ2-7; TRBD2 matches 13 bases in the middle. The sequence derives from an adult in good health. The sequencing here drew on peripheral blood, taken on day 0 of AZD1222 vaccination. The nucleotide sequence reads as follows: TGTGCCAGCAGCACGACCGGGACTAGCGGGGACCCCTACGAGCAGTACTTC. Its protein is CASSTTGTSGDPYEQYF.